The entry below gives a single TCR beta chain sequence along with its context. This receptor's antigen is unknown. The CDR3 end is not reached by the read, which stops 3 residues before it; the germline J gene fills it in. The data originate from a study of T cells in women clearing cervical HPV infection (dated by TCRdb to 2016 to 2019). The study in broad terms: The cases were 25 to 30 women with histologically confirmed HPV16-related CIN3 or worse, and 2 of these cases were invasive cancers. The controls were 25 or so women whose single incident HPV16 infection cleared within 12 months with no development of precancer or cancer. Case blood was taken at the visit when the lesion was first identified, whereas control blood was taken when infection was no longer detected. For cases, the median interval between lesion detection and blood sampling was about 150 days, with an interquartile range of 90 to 200 days. Since HLA typing was available for only a few women, HLA type could not be ruled out as a confounder. The exploratory proof-of-principle case-control study was nested within the Guanacaste HPV Natural History Study in Costa Rica and compared TCR repertoires across cervical HPV16 outcomes. Cases were matched to controls by age within five years and by the year the sample was collected. Cases had a median age of 34 years and controls had a median age of about 37, with no significant differences in baseline characteristics. In the parent cohort, approximately 9,900 women aged 18 or older were enrolled in Guanacaste, Costa Rica, during about 1993 to 1995 and then followed for 7 to 8 years. As quality controls, five blinded duplicates were added to each group, bringing the total to about 60 samples made up of around 50 participants and 10 replicates.

From a lookup of the germline V gene (reference sequence), CDR1 and CDR2 are LNHDA and SQIVND. Germline trimming: 6 bases from V, 7 bases from J; junction bases outside gene matches: 10. The CDR3 runs 15 residues from the cysteine to the phenylalanine. The DNA shown is the part of the CDR3 that was read: 36 bases, in frame from base 1. The immunoSEQ assay used multiplex PCR to amplify TCR beta CDR3 regions from an average of approximately 1,100 ng of genomic DNA per sample. To correct primer bias, the assay used a complete synthetic TCR repertoire to set an amplification baseline. Amplicons were sequenced on the Illumina platform. Turning to the authors' computational methods: Sequence errors were corrected by clustering with frequency ratios and a modified nearest-neighbor algorithm, and the sequences were then analyzed in the immunoSEQ Analyzer using IMGT gene definitions. At each rarefaction depth, TCR richness and evenness were averaged across 20 rarefaction repeats, and any sample with fewer sequences than the depth was left out. Wilcoxon rank sum tests with FDR correction were used to compare relative abundances of V, D and J genes between the groups. In the blinded duplicates, the intraclass correlation was around 96% for TCR richness and averaged about 73% across 66 gene segments. The table was pulled from immuneACCESS by TCRdb, which kept in-frame rearrangements only. Such tables lose some clones; where checked, under half of the loss comes from unresolved V genes, and the rest has no known cause. V and J calls and clone size are copied from that table; D and trimming were computed from the DNA. This sample's table has entries for around 35,000 clones. The ten largest clones take up approximately 1.5% of the sample.

What the work shows at the level of the full study, not this receptor alone: Whether associations preceded infection or resulted from infection could not be shown with the cross-sectional design, and effector/memory subsets and HPV-specific T cells were not isolated. Cases had lower TRBV6-7 relative abundance than controls (about 0.1% versus 0.15%; Bonferroni P = 0.0008). Random forest classifiers that combined richness and V gene abundances separated cases from controls with an estimated AUC of around 0.87. CIN3+ cases had significantly higher TCR repertoire richness than controls across sequencing depths, but evenness did not differ between the groups. Because the number of T cells per sample was unknown, the richness differences could reflect varying T-cell content rather than repertoire biology.

Every participant had a single incident cervical HPV16 infection, and women with prevalent HPV16 infections were excluded. Cervical HPV DNA was detected by MY09/MY11 PCR, and genotyping was performed by dot-blot hybridization. Roughly 16 mL of heparinized blood were centrifuged, and the buffy coat was split into aliquots, frozen at -30 degrees C, and then kept at -80 degrees C. QIAGEN kits were used to extract genomic DNA from buffy coat specimens. Sequencing input: blood buffy coat. Here the chain combines TRBV19 and TRBJ1-5, with 9 junctional bases fitting TRBD1. This sequence originates from a woman aged 18-69 years with a cervical HPV16 infection that either progressed to CIN3+ or cleared (not recorded which). CDR3 DNA, as far as it was read: TGTGCCAGTAGCGAAGGGACAGGGCGCTACCAGCCC. Its product reads: CASSEGTGRYQP. The full CDR3 reads CASSEGTGRYQPQHF.